This T cell receptor beta chain is drawn from a study of T cell repertoires in cytomegalovirus infection. After removal of 5 bases from V and 2 bases from J, the junction contained 12 bases not matched to a gene. This CDR3 has 17 residues. Germline CDR1 SGHVS, CDR2 FNYEAQ. With regard to this clonotype: Its antigen is undetermined.

MiXCR, applied by TCRdb to the reads, yields one record per CDR3 protein. The data hold about 770,000 distinct CDR3 sequences, with almost 30% observed a single time. The chain has TRBV7-6 and TRBJ2-5, with 9 bases that match TRBD1. The sample was cultured CD8+ T cells from PBMCs, taken from culture after CMV antigen stimulation. The clonotype comes from a human donor in good health (CMV status not recorded). Some clones in this sample may be carry-over from other donors' samples. CDR3 DNA sequence: TGTGCCAGCAGCCCAAGGACAGGGGAGGCAAGTCAAGAGACCCAGTACTTC. This translates into CASSPRTGEASQETQYF.